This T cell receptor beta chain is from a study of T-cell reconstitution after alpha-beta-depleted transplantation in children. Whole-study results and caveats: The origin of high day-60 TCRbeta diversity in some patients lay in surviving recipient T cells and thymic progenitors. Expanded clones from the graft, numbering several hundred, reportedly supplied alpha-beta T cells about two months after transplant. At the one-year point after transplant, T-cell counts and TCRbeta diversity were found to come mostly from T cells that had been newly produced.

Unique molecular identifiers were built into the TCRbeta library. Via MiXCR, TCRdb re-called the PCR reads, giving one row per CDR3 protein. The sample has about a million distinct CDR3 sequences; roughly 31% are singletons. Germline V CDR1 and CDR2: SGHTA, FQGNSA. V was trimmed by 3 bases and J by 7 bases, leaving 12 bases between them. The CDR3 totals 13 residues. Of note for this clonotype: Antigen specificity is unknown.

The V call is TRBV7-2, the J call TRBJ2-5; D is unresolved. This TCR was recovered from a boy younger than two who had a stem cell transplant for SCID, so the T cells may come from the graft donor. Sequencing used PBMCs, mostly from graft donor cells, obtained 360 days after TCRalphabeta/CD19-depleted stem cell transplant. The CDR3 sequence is CASSFPVVWTQYF. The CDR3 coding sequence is TGTGCCAGCAGCTTCCCCGTTGTCTGGACCCAGTACTTC.